This T cell receptor (beta chain) was identified during a study of T cell repertoires in cytomegalovirus infection. Study-level information: An indication of both CMV infection and matching HLA type came from public TCR beta signatures. Study-wide results and caveats: HLA-C-restricted TCR beta clonotypes specific for CMV led the ex vivo response.

A single record per CDR3 protein comes from TCRdb applying MiXCR to the reads. The sample lists around 190,000 distinct CDR3 sequences; around 14% were seen once. About this clonotype itself: The target antigen is unknown.

The germline V gene encodes CDR1 SGHDT and CDR2 YYEEEE. The CDR3 is 15 amino acids. The V gene end was trimmed by 4 bases and the J gene end by 1 base; junction bases not matched to a gene: 5. This rearrangement joins TRBV5-6 to TRBJ2-1; TRBD2 matches at 7 bases. Source material: PBMCs. The source of this sequence is a human donor in good health (CMV status not recorded). Some clones in this sample may be carry-over from other donors' samples. CDR3 nucleotides: TGTGCCAGCAGCCTGGGGGGGAGATCCTACAATGAGCAGTTCTTC. The encoded protein is CASSLGGRSYNEQFF.